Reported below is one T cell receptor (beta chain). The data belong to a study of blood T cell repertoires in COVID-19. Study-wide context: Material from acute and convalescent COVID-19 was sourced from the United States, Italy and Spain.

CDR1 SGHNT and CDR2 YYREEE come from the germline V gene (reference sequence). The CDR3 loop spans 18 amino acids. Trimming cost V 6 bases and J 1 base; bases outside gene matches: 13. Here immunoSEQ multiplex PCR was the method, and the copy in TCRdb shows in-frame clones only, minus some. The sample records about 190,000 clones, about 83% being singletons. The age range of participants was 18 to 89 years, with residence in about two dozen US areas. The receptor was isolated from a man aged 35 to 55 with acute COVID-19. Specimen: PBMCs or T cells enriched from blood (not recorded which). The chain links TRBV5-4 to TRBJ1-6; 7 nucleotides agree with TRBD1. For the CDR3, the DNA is TGTGCCAGCACCCTGGACGGGGCAGGGGGTTCCTATAATTCACCCCTCCACTTT. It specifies CASTLDGAGGSYNSPLHF.